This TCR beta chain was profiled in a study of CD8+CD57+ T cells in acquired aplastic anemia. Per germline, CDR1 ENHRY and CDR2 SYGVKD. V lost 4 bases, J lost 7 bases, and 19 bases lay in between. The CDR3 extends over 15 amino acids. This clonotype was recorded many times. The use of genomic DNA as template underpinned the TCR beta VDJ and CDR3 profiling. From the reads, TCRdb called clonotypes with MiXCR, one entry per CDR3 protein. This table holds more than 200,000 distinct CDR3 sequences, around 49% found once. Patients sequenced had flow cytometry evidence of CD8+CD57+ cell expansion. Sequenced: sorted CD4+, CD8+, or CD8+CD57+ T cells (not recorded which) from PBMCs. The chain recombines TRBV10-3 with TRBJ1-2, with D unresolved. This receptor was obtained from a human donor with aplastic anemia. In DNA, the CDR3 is TGTGCCATCAGTGCGATCGACCCAAATCCAAGTGGCTACACCTTC. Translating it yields CAISAIDPNPSGYTF.